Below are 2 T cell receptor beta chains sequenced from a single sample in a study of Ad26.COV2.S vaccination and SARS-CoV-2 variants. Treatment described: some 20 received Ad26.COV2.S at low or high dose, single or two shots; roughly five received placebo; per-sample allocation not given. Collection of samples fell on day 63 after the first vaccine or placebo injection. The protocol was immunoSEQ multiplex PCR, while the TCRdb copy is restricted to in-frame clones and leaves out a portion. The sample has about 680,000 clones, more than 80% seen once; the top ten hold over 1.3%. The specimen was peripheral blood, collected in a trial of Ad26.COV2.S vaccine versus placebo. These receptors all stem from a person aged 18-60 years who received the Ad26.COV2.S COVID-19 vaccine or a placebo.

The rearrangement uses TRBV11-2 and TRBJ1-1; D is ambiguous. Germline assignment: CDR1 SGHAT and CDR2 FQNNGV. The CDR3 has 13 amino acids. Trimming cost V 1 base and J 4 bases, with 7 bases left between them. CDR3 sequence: CASSLAVGTEAFF. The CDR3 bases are TGTGCCAGCAGCTTAGCGGTTGGCACTGAAGCTTTCTTT. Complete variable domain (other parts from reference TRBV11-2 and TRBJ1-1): EAGVAQSPRYKIIEKRQSVAFWCNPISGHATLYWYQQILGQGPKLLIQFQNNGVVDDSQLPKDRFSAERLKGVDSTLKIQPAKLEDSAVYLCASSLAVGTEAFFGQGTRLTVV.

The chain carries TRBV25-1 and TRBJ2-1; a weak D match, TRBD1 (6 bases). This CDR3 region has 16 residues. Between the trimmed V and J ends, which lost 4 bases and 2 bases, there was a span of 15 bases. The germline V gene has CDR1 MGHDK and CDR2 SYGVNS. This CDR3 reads CASSASRGKAYNEQFF. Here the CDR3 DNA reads TGTGCCAGCAGTGCATCCAGGGGAAAAGCCTACAATGAGCAGTTCTTC. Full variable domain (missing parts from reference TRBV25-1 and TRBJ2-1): EADIYQTPRYLVIGTGKKITLECSQTMGHDKMYWYQQDPGMELHLIHYSYGVNSTEKGDLSSESTVSRIRTEHFPLTLESARPSHTSQYLCASSASRGKAYNEQFFGPGTRLTVL.